Listed below are T cell receptor beta chains from one sample, sequenced in a study of OX40 agonist ivuxolimab in advanced cancers. Clones were sequenced by immunoSEQ multiplex PCR, and TCRdb holds only the in-frame ones, with some missing. The sample shows some 33,000 clones, roughly nine tenths of them seen only once. The material was CD4+ or CD8+ T cells sorted from blood, obtained in a trial of the OX40 agonist ivuxolimab. The receptors shown here come from an adult with an advanced solid tumor such as melanoma, head and neck, liver or kidney cancer. The CDR3 runs from the conserved cysteine through the conserved F or W. The D gene is left open where the match is weak. Size is stated for part of the rows, as once, few or many counts, or as a class when the clone is expanded.

>NA|TRBD2|TRBJ2-5|TRBV9
CASSASGSGQETQYF
TGTGCCAGCAGCGCCAGCGGGAGTGGGCAAGAGACCCAGTACTTC
>NA|NA|TRBJ1-1|TRBV19
CASSIANGRAFF
TGTGCCAGTAGTATAGCCAACGGCAGGGCTTTCTTT
>NA|NA|TRBJ2-2|TRBV5-6
CASSLDPPKVDTGELFF
TGTGCCAGCAGCTTGGACCCTCCTAAAGTGGACACCGGGGAGCTGTTTTTT
>NA|NA|TRBJ2-1|TRBV30
CAWSTTYAYNEQFF
TGTGCCTGGAGTACGACTTACGCCTACAATGAGCAGTTCTTC
>NA|TRBD1|TRBJ1-1|TRBV27
CASSPGTGGNTEAFF
TGTGCCAGCAGTCCAGGGACAGGGGGGAACACTGAAGCTTTCTTT
>once|TRBD1|TRBJ1-2|TRBV28
CASRGQGTYGYTF
TGTGCCAGCAGAGGACAGGGGACCTATGGCTACACCTTC
>NA|NA|TRBJ2-1|TRBV29-1
CSVEGGRGSYNEQFF
TGCAGCGTTGAAGGAGGCAGAGGCTCCTACAATGAGCAGTTCTTC
>once|NA|TRBJ2-7|TRBV27
CASSLDVGGYEQYF
TGTGCCAGCAGTTTAGACGTTGGCGGCTACGAGCAGTACTTC
>NA|TRBD2|TRBJ2-1|TRBV29-1
CSVEGKTSGDYEQFF
TGCAGCGTTGAGGGGAAGACTAGCGGCGACTATGAGCAGTTCTTC
>NA|TRBD2|TRBJ2-7|TRBV7-9
CASSFRTSGRDEQYF
TGTGCCAGCAGCTTCAGGACTAGCGGGAGAGACGAGCAGTACTTC
>NA|TRBD1|TRBJ2-7|TRBV19
CASSLSGGNEQYF
TGTGCCAGTAGTCTTTCAGGGGGTAATGAGCAGTACTTC
>NA|NA|TRBJ2-7|TRBV5-1
CASSLDRLYEQYF
TGCGCCAGCAGCTTGGACAGACTCTACGAGCAGTACTTC
>NA|NA|TRBJ2-1|TRBV13
CASSPGNRDPYNEQFF
TGTGCCAGCAGCCCAGGCAACAGGGACCCCTACAATGAGCAGTTCTTC
>NA|NA|TRBJ2-7|TRBV5-8
CASPLRGGGLYEQYF
TGTGCCAGCCCCTTGAGGGGAGGGGGTCTCTACGAGCAGTACTTC
>NA|NA|TRBJ1-3|TRBV29-1
CSVRVVTRNTIYF
TGCAGCGTTAGGGTCGTGACACGAAACACCATATATTTT
>NA|NA|TRBJ2-7|TRBV2
CASSERGPLYEQYF
TGTGCCAGCAGTGAAAGGGGTCCTCTCTACGAGCAGTACTTC
>NA|NA|TRBJ2-2|TRBV4-2
CASSPQREPGELFF
TGTGCCAGCAGCCCCCAGAGGGAACCCGGGGAGCTGTTTTTT
>NA|NA|TRBJ2-7|TRBV5-1
CASSLEGGTDEQYF
TGCGCCAGCAGCTTGGAGGGGGGGACGGACGAGCAGTACTTC
>NA|TRBD2|TRBJ2-5|TRBV19
CASSSVSGGYQETQYF
TGTGCCAGTAGTAGTGTAAGCGGGGGGTACCAAGAGACCCAGTACTTC
>NA|NA|TRBJ1-5|TRBV19
CASSISGRGYQPQHF
TGTGCCAGTAGTATATCTGGACGGGGTTATCAGCCCCAGCATTTT
>NA|NA|TRBJ1-1|TRBV18
CASFVDNTEAFF
TGTGCCAGCTTCGTGGACAACACTGAAGCTTTCTTT
>NA|NA|TRBJ1-2|TRBV13
CASSLNRYGYTF
TGTGCCAGCAGCTTGAACAGATATGGCTACACCTTC
>NA|NA|TRBJ1-1|TRBV28
CASSSPDSILNTEAFF
TGTGCCAGCAGTTCTCCGGACAGTATCTTGAACACTGAAGCTTTCTTT
>NA|NA|TRBJ2-7|TRBV9
CASSAGAGEYYEQYF
TGTGCCAGCAGCGCAGGGGCTGGGGAGTACTACGAGCAGTACTTC
>NA|NA|TRBJ2-3|TRBV7-6
CASSPRAGGTDTQYF
TGTGCCAGCAGCCCAAGGGCCGGAGGCACAGATACGCAGTATTTT
>NA|NA|TRBJ1-5|TRBV27
CASSPAGWGNQPQHF
TGTGCCAGCAGCCCAGCGGGATGGGGCAATCAGCCCCAGCATTTT
>NA|NA|TRBJ1-4|TRBV27
CASSLSAFTTEKLFF
TGTGCCAGCAGTTTATCCGCCTTTACGACTGAAAAACTGTTTTTT
>NA|TRBD1|TRBJ2-3|TRBV19
CASSIRQGADTQYF
TGTGCCAGTAGTATCCGGCAGGGGGCAGATACGCAGTATTTT
>NA|TRBD1|TRBJ2-7|TRBV6-1
CATGQGSPYEQYF
TGTGCCACCGGACAGGGGAGCCCCTACGAGCAGTACTTC
>NA|NA|TRBJ2-7|TRBV5-6
CASSLYYEQYF
TGTGCCAGCAGCTTATACTACGAGCAGTACTTC
>NA|NA|TRBJ2-2|TRBV4-1
CASSQDPGLTVTGELFF
TGCGCCAGCAGCCAAGATCCGGGCCTAACAGTCACCGGGGAGCTGTTTTTT
>NA|NA|TRBJ2-6|TRBV5-8
CASSPISVSGANVLTF
TGTGCCAGCAGCCCGATTTCAGTCTCTGGGGCCAACGTCCTGACTTTC
>NA|NA|TRBJ2-1|TRBV9
CASSANPGTTGNEQFF
TGTGCCAGCAGCGCGAACCCCGGGACAACCGGTAATGAGCAGTTCTTC
>NA|NA|TRBJ2-7|TRBV2
CASYSHNTYEQYF
TGTGCCAGCTACAGCCATAATACCTACGAGCAGTACTTC
>NA|NA|TRBJ1-6|TRBV5-1
CASSHSQTSTSPLHF
TGCGCCAGCAGCCATTCCCAAACATCAACATCACCCCTCCACTTT
>NA|NA|TRBJ1-2|TRBV9
CASSPAGAAYGYTF
TGTGCCAGCAGCCCGGCGGGGGCAGCCTATGGCTACACCTTC
>NA|NA|TRBJ1-1|TRBV27
CASSLGQNTEAFF
TGTGCCAGCAGCCTGGGACAGAACACTGAAGCTTTCTTT
>NA|NA|TRBJ2-5|TRBV12-5
CASGRGVQETQYF
TGTGCTAGTGGCAGAGGGGTCCAAGAGACCCAGTACTTC
>NA|TRBD2|TRBJ2-5|TRBV5-1
CASSLGLAGQETQYF
TGCGCCAGCAGCTTGGGACTAGCGGGGCAAGAGACCCAGTACTTC
>NA|NA|TRBJ1-1|TRBV6-5
CASSKDVTEAFF
TGTGCCAGCAGCAAAGACGTCACTGAAGCTTTCTTT
>once|NA|TRBJ2-7|TRBV27
CASRSTLNFPEQYF
TGTGCCAGCAGGTCGACCCTAAATTTCCCCGAGCAGTACTTC
>NA|NA|TRBJ1-3|TRBV4-2
CASKTTGNTIYF
TGTGCCAGCAAGACTACTGGAAACACCATATATTTT
>NA|NA|TRBJ1-5|TRBV7-3
CASTDSNQPQHF
TGTGCCAGCACGGATAGCAATCAGCCCCAGCATTTT
>few|NA|TRBJ2-7|TRBV19
CASLGVGHEQYF
TGTGCCAGTCTTGGGGTGGGCCACGAGCAGTACTTC
>NA|NA|TRBJ2-7|TRBV2
CASKVPRYEQYF
TGTGCCAGCAAAGTCCCAAGGTACGAGCAGTACTTC
>NA|NA|TRBJ2-1|TRBV5-8
CASSLRLVSNEQFF
TGTGCCAGCAGCTTACGACTAGTATCGAATGAGCAGTTCTTC
>NA|NA|TRBJ1-2|TRBV5-1
CASSWSDNGYTF
TGCGCCAGCAGCTGGAGCGACAATGGCTACACCTTC
>NA|TRBD2|TRBJ2-1|TRBV7-9
CASSLDVGGPLREQFF
TGTGCCAGCAGCTTAGACGTGGGAGGGCCCCTGCGCGAGCAGTTCTTC
>NA|TRBD1|TRBJ1-1|TRBV11-2
CASSSTDRGSEAFF
TGTGCCAGCAGCTCGACGGACAGGGGCTCTGAAGCTTTCTTT
>NA|TRBD1|TRBJ2-7|TRBV29-1
CSVLGQDYEQYF
TGCAGCGTCCTCGGACAGGACTACGAGCAGTACTTC
>NA|NA|TRBJ1-4|TRBV19
CASRMGTGKLFF
TGTGCCAGTCGGATGGGGACGGGAAAACTGTTTTTT
>NA|TRBD2|TRBJ2-3|TRBV6-5
CASSYSTSGGAGTQYF
TGTGCCAGCAGTTACTCGACTAGCGGGGGGGCGGGGACGCAGTATTTT
>NA|TRBD2|TRBJ2-3|TRBV7-3
CASSWGTSGSGDTQYF
TGTGCCAGCAGCTGGGGGACTAGCGGGAGTGGAGATACGCAGTATTTT
>once|NA|TRBJ1-1|TRBV19
CASSISGNTEAFF
TGTGCCAGTAGTATATCAGGGAACACTGAAGCTTTCTTT
>NA|NA|TRBJ2-3|TRBV5-1
CASHALGVDQDTQYF
TGCGCCAGCCACGCCCTGGGGGTGGACCAAGATACGCAGTATTTT
>NA|NA|TRBJ2-3|TRBV21-1
CASSKANKGITDTQYF
TGTGCCAGCAGCAAAGCGAACAAGGGGATCACAGATACGCAGTATTTT
>NA|NA|TRBJ1-4|TRBV7-7
CASSPSRGRDEKLFF
TGTGCTAGCAGCCCCAGTCGGGGGAGAGATGAAAAACTGTTTTTT
>NA|NA|TRBJ2-2|TRBV6-5
CATAPFLTNTGELFF
TGTGCCACCGCTCCTTTCCTGACGAACACCGGGGAGCTGTTTTTT
>NA|TRBD2|TRBJ2-3|TRBV7-7
CASSQSVAGGLTDTQYF
TGTGCCAGCAGTCAATCCGTAGCGGGGGGGCTCACAGATACGCAGTATTTT
>NA|NA|TRBJ2-1|TRBV14
CASSQGLGVPNEQFF
TGTGCCAGCAGCCAAGGACTAGGGGTGCCCAATGAGCAGTTCTTC